This T cell receptor (beta chain) is from a study of vaccination and CD4 T cells after COVID-19. Overall study results and limits: The authors identified 304 of 307 vaccine-specific clones in convalescent patients as spike mono-reactive.

An Oncomine TCR Beta short-read assay was used to sequence the DNA from cultured CD4+ T cells. TCRdb fed the PCR reads into MiXCR, producing one record per CDR3 protein. The sample has fewer than 15,000 distinct CDR3 sequences, 60% to 70% seen once. A word on this clonotype: Its antigen is unknown.

Treatment of the sample: approximately nine-day PBMC culture with coronavirus spike peptide pools or control peptides (ViraFEST assay). Germline CDR1 reads DFQATT; CDR2 reads SNEGSKA (reference sequence). Trimming took 3 bases from V and 4 from J, leaving 5 bases between them. The CDR3 is 11 amino acids. This sequence originates from a human donor who had recovered from COVID-19. V is TRBV20-1 and J is TRBJ2-3; D not resolved. The sequenced sample was CD4+ T cells from blood, cultured in vitro. Here the CDR3 DNA reads TGCAGTGCTAGTAGGTCAGATACGCAGTATTTT. The encoded protein is CSASRSDTQYF.